Sequencing of this TCR beta chain was carried out in a study of cytomegalovirus exposure and HLA in healthy donors. Findings and caveats of the study: It was reported that the classifier diagnosed cytomegalovirus status with high specificity and sensitivity in both the original and validation cohorts.

The germline CDR1 and CDR2 sequences are SGHNT and YENEEA. The junction had 8 bases not matched to a gene; V was cut back by 5 bases and J by 7 bases. The CDR3 has 15 amino acids. A note on this clone: Its antigen is undetermined.

The protocol was immunoSEQ multiplex PCR, while the TCRdb copy is restricted to in-frame clones and leaves out a portion. The data contain approximately 100,000 clones, 93% of them seen just once; the ten biggest clones take up about 1.1%. The clonotype originates from a woman under 40 in good health and CMV-seropositive. The sequencing input was PBMCs. The chain employs TRBV11-3 and TRBJ2-1, with TRBD2 identical over 10 bases. Here the CDR3 reads CASSVGASGRNEQFF. CDR3 DNA: TGTGCCAGCAGCGTCGGGGCTAGCGGGAGAAATGAGCAGTTCTTC.